This entry describes one T cell receptor (beta chain). The data are from a study of blood T cell repertoires in COVID-19. Clones were sequenced by immunoSEQ multiplex PCR, and TCRdb holds only the in-frame ones, with some missing. This table has some 160,000 clones, around 90% appearing once. Looked up from germline, CDR1 is SGHNT and CDR2 is YENEEA. The CDR3 is 15 amino acids. Trimming left V 5 bases short and J 4 bases short, with 14 bases between. Sequencing was done on a sample of peripheral blood. This receptor was taken from a man aged 55-75 years with acute or convalescent COVID-19. The chain is built from TRBV11-3 and TRBJ2-2; weak D call: TRBD1 (6 bases). In DNA form, the CDR3 reads TGTGCCAGCAGCACCAACAGGGCCGGCACCGGGGAGCTGTTTTTT. This sequence encodes CASSTNRAGTGELFF. Full variable domain (remainder filled in from reference TRBV11-3 and TRBJ2-2): EAGVVQSPRYKIIEKKQPVAFWCNPISGHNTLYWYLQNLGQGPELLIRYENEEAVDDSQLPKDRFSAERLKGVDSTLKIQPAELGDSAVYLCASSTNRAGTGELFFGEGSRLTVL.